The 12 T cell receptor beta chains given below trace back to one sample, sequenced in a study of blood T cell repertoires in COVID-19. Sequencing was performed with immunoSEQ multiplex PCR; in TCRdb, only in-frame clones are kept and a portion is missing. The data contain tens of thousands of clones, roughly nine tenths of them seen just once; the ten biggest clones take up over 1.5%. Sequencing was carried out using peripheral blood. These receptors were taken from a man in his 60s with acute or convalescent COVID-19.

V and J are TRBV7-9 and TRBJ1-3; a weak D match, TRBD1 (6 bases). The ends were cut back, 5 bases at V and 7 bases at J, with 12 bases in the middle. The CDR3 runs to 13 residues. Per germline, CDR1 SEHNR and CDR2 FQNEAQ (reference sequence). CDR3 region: CASSPQGWNTIYF. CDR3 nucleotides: TGTGCCAGCAGCCCACAGGGTTGGAACACCATATATTTT.

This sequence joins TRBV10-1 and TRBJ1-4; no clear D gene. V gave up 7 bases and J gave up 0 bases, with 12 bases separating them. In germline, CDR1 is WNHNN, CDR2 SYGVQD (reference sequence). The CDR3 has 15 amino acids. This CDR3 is CASTNFVSTNEKLFF. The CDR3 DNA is TGCGCCAGCACTAACTTCGTCTCAACTAATGAAAAACTGTTTTTT.

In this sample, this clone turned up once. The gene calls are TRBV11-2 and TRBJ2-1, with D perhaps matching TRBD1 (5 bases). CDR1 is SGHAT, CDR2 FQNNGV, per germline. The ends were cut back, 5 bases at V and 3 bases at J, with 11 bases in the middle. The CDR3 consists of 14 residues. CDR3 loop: CASSPDTGYNEQFF. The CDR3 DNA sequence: TGTGCCAGCAGCCCTGACACAGGCTACAATGAGCAGTTCTTC.

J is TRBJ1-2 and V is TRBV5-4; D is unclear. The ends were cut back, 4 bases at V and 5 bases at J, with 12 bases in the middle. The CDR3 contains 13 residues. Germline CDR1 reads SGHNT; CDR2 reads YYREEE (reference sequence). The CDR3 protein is CASSPQMTYGYTF. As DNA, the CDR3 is TGTGCCAGCAGCCCTCAGATGACTTATGGCTACACCTTC.

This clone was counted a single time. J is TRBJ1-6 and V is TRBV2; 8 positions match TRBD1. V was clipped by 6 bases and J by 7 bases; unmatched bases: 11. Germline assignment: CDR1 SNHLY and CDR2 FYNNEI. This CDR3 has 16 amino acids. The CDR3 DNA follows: TGTGCCAGCAGGGTGGACAGGGCCCTGCTGAATTCACCCCTCCACTTT. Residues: CASRVDRALLNSPLHF.

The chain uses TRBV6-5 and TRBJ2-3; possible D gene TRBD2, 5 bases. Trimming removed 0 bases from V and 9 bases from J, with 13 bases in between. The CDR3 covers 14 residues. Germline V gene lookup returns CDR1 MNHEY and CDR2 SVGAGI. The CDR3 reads CASSYSSGERTQYF. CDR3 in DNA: TGTGCCAGCAGTTACTCGAGTGGGGAGAGGACGCAGTATTTT.

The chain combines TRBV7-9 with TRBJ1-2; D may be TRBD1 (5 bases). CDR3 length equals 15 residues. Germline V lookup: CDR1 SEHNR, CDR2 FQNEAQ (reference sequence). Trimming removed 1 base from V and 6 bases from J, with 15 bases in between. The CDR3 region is CASSLEQGAGHGYTF. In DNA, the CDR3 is TGTGCCAGCAGCTTAGAACAAGGGGCAGGGCATGGCTACACCTTC.

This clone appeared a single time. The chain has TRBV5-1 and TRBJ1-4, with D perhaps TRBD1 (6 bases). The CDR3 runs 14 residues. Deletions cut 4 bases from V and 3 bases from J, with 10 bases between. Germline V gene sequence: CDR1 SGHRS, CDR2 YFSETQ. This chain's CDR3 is CASSPGGSNEKLFF. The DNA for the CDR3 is TGCGCCAGCAGCCCTGGGGGCTCTAATGAAAAACTGTTTTTT. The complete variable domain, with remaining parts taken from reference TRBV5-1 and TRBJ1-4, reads KAGVTQTPRYLIKTRGQQVTLSCSPISGHRSVSWYQQTPGQGLQFLFEYFSETQRNKGNFPGRFSGRQFSNSRSEMNVSTLELGDSALYLCASSPGGSNEKLFFGSGTQLSVL.

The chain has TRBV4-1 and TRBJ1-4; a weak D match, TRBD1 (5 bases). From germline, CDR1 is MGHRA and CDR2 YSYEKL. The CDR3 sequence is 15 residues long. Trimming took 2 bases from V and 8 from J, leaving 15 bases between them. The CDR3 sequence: CASSQWTLKEEKLFF. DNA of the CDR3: TGCGCCAGCAGCCAATGGACATTAAAGGAGGAAAAACTGTTTTTT.

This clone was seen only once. The CDR3 coding sequence is TGTGCCAGCAGGAGGGACACGCTTTGGAGCCAGCATTTT. Translated, it gives CASRRDTLWSQHF. The chain has TRBV2 and TRBJ1-5; weak D call: TRBD1 (6 bases). The germline V gene encodes CDR1 SNHLY and CDR2 FYNNEI. The CDR3 is 13 residues long. Trimming took 6 bases from V and 12 from J, leaving 18 bases between them.

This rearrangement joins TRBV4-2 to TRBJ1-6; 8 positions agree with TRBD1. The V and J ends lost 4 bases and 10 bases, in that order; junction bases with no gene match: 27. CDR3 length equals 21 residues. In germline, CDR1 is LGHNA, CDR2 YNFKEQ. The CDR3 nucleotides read TGTGCCAGCAGCCGTGGACAGGGCCATTCGCGACCGAGGATTCGCGAATCACCCCTCCACTTT. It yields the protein CASSRGQGHSRPRIRESPLHF.

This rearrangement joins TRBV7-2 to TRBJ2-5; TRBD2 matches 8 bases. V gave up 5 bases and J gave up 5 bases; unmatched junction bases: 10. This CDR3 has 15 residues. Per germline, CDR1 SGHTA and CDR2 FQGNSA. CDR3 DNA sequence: TGTGCCAGCAGCCCTCGAATAGCGGGGTGGGAGACCCAGTACTTC. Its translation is CASSPRIAGWETQYF.